This is a list of T cell receptor beta chains from one sample in a study of blood T cell repertoires in COVID-19. Generated by immunoSEQ multiplex PCR, the TCRdb table keeps only in-frame clones and is missing some. The top ten clones hold approximately 2% of a sample with roughly 100,000 clones, 87% of them seen once. Specimen: peripheral blood. The receptors come from a man between 50 and 59 years old with active COVID-19. Each CDR3 is given with its conserved first and last residue. Each record gives: J gene, D gene, V gene, clone size, CDR3 DNA, CDR3 protein. D genes are given only for firm matches. Where a row states a size, it is once, few, many or the class of an expanded clone; other rows omit it.

TRBJ2-1	TRBD2	TRBV27	many	TGTGCCAGCAGTCCACTAGCGGGGGGAGGCAATGAGCAGTTCTTC	CASSPLAGGGNEQFF
TRBJ2-5	.	TRBV24-1	once	TGTGCCACCAGTGATTTCGGTACAGGGCGGGTTGAAGAGACCCAGTACTTC	CATSDFGTGRVEETQYF
TRBJ2-4	.	TRBV18	.	TGTGCCAGCTCACCACCCTCGGCGGGGGCCAAAAACATTCAGTACTTC	CASSPPSAGAKNIQYF
TRBJ2-5	.	TRBV5-1	.	TGCGCCAGCAGCCCGTCGATCCGCACCGGGGAGACCCAGTACTTC	CASSPSIRTGETQYF
TRBJ1-1	.	TRBV7-2	.	TGTGCCAGCAGCTTACGGGGGAAAACTGAAGCTTTCTTT	CASSLRGKTEAFF
TRBJ1-3	.	TRBV3-1/TRBV3-2	.	TGTGCCAGCAGCCAAACACAGGGAAACACCATATATTTT	CASSQTQGNTIYF
TRBJ2-7	TRBD2	TRBV29-1	.	TGCAGCGTTGAGGCTAGCGGGGCCCCCTACGAGCAGTACTTC	CSVEASGAPYEQYF
TRBJ2-5	TRBD2	TRBV5-5	few	TGTGCCAGCAGACGGCGCGGGGGAGGGGAAGAGACCCAGTACTTC	CASRRRGGGEETQYF
TRBJ2-3	.	TRBV25-1	.	TGTGCCAACAATTCGGGCGGGGAGTACACAGATACGCAGTATTTT	CANNSGGEYTDTQYF
TRBJ2-7	.	TRBV20-1	.	TGCAGTGCTAGTAGTCGAACCGGGATAACCTACGAGCAGTACTTC	CSASSRTGITYEQYF
TRBJ2-2	TRBD2	TRBV19	.	TGTGCCAGTAGTATTTTCGGTAGCGGGGGCGCGAACACCGGGGAGCTGTTTTTT	CASSIFGSGGANTGELFF
TRBJ1-4	TRBD1	TRBV5-6	.	TGTGCCAGCAGCTTGGGGCGGACAGGCGTTGAAAAACTGTTTTTT	CASSLGRTGVEKLFF
TRBJ2-5	.	TRBV7-6	.	TGTGCCAGCAGCTTAGCGCGTGGTTCCAGGTACCAAGAGACCCAGTACTTC	CASSLARGSRYQETQYF
TRBJ1-1	.	TRBV5-8	.	TGTGCCAGCAGCTTGTTAGTATCGAGTGGGAACACTGAAGCTTTCTTT	CASSLLVSSGNTEAFF
TRBJ2-5	TRBD1	TRBV6-5	.	TGTGCCAGCAGTTATGAGGGGGCATGGGAGACCCAGTACTTC	CASSYEGAWETQYF
TRBJ2-7	TRBD1	TRBV2	.	TGTGCCAGCACTTTTGGACCGGGACAGGGAGCGAGAGAGCAGTACTTC	CASTFGPGQGAREQYF
TRBJ2-5	TRBD2	TRBV5-8	.	TGTGCCAGCAGCATAGCGGGGGTCGGAGAGACCCAGTACTTC	CASSIAGVGETQYF
TRBJ1-1	.	TRBV11-2	.	TGTGCCAGCAGCTTAGATCCTCGCGGGAACACTGAAGCTTTCTTT	CASSLDPRGNTEAFF
TRBJ2-1	.	TRBV6-4	.	TGTGCCAGCAGTGAGTTCATGGGCAGTGAGCAGTTCTTC	CASSEFMGSEQFF
TRBJ2-3	TRBD2	TRBV7-2	.	TGTGCCAGCAGCTTAGCGGCTAGCGGATATACAGATACGCAGTATTTT	CASSLAASGYTDTQYF
TRBJ2-7	.	TRBV12-5	.	TGTGCTAGTGGTTCGGGTACCTACGAGCAGTACTTC	CASGSGTYEQYF
TRBJ1-6	TRBD1	TRBV2	.	TGTGCCAGCAGTGAAAAGGGACAGGTGAATTCACCCCTCCACTTT	CASSEKGQVNSPLHF
TRBJ2-1	TRBD2	TRBV4-2	.	TGTGCCAGCAGCTTAAACTGGGGTAGCGGGGGGTACAATGAGCAGTTCTTC	CASSLNWGSGGYNEQFF
TRBJ2-5	TRBD1	TRBV15	.	TGTGCCACCAGCAGATTTGGACAGGGGAAGGAGACCCAGTACTTC	CATSRFGQGKETQYF
TRBJ2-3	TRBD2	TRBV5-4	.	TGTGCCAGCAGCTCAACCCGAGCGGGGCCAGATACGCAGTATTTT	CASSSTRAGPDTQYF
TRBJ1-1	.	TRBV30	.	TGTGCCTGGACAGGGGATGACACTGAAGCTTTCTTT	CAWTGDDTEAFF
TRBJ1-2	TRBD1	TRBV18	few	TGTGCCAGCTCACTTAACGACAGGGCTACCTATGGCTACACCTTC	CASSLNDRATYGYTF
TRBJ2-7	TRBD1	TRBV7-6	.	TGTGCCAGCAGCTTAGAGGGGGCAGGGGGCTACGAGCAGTACTTC	CASSLEGAGGYEQYF
TRBJ1-1	TRBD1	TRBV30	.	TGTGCCTGGAGTAAGCAGGGGGTTGAAGCTTTCTTT	CAWSKQGVEAFF
TRBJ1-1	.	TRBV5-5	.	TGTGCCAGCAGCCTGAGGCGGGGGTTACAGGGTGGGGGCACTGAAGCTTTCTTT	CASSLRRGLQGGGTEAFF
TRBJ1-2	TRBD1	TRBV7-6	.	TGTGCCAGCAGCTTAGCAGACTTTCAGGCCCCGGGACAGGGTCCCTCTAACTATGGCTACACCTTC	CASSLADFQAPGQGPSNYGYTF